This T cell receptor beta chain was recorded in a study of glioma-infiltrating T cells. Study results and limitations: Only very few CDR3 sequences appeared in both tissue and blood. Tissue-blood divergence was below expectation in non-neoplastic patients, above in gliomas.

TCR alpha and beta CDR3 regions were amplified from RNA using iRepertoire nested multiplex PCR. Tissue mRNA or PBMC total RNA, roughly 90-400 ng, went into one-step reverse transcription and amplification. TCRdb reanalysed the multiplex PCR reads using MiXCR and keeps one entry per CDR3 protein. Of approximately 120,000 distinct CDR3 sequences detected, roughly 24% appear once; the ten largest clones hold 15%. CDR1 is SGHTA, CDR2 FQGNSA, per germline. The CDR3 contains 14 residues. V gave up 10 bases and J gave up 0 bases, with 14 bases separating them. The table lists this clonotype with many counts. As yet, its antigen is unknown.

This chain uses TRBV7-2 with TRBJ2-3; maybe TRBD1 (6 bases). The sequenced material came from glioma tissue, nonneoplastic brain tissue, or PBMCs (not recorded which). The clonotype comes from a human donor with low-grade glioma or glioblastoma, undergoing nonglioma brain surgery, or in good health (not recorded which). The CDR3 sequence is CATSTGYSTDTQYF. In DNA, the CDR3 is TGTGCCACCTCGACAGGATATAGCACAGATACGCAGTATTTT.